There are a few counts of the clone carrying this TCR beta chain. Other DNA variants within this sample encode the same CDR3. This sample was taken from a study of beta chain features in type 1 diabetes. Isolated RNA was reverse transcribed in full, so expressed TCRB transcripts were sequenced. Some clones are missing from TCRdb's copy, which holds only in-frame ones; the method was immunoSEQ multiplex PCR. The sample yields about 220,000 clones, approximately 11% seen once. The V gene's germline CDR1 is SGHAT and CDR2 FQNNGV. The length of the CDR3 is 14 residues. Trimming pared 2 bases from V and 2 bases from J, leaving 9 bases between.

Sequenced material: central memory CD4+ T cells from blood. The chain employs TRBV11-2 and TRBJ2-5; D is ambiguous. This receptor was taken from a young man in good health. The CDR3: CASSLRASQETQYF. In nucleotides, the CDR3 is TGTGCCAGCAGCTTAAGGGCCTCACAAGAGACCCAGTACTTC. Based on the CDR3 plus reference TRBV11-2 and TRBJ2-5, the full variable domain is EAGVAQSPRYKIIEKRQSVAFWCNPISGHATLYWYQQILGQGPKLLIQFQNNGVVDDSQLPKDRFSAERLKGVDSTLKIQPAKLEDSAVYLCASSLRASQETQYFGPGTRLLVL.